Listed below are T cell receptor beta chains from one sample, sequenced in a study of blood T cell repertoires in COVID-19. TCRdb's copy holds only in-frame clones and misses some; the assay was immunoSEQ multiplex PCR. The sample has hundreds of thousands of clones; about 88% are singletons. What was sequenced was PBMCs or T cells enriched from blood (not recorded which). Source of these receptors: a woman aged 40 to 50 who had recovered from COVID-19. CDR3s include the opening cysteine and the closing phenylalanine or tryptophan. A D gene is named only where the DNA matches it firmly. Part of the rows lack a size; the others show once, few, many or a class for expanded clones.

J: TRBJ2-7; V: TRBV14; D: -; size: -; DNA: TGTGCCAGCAGCCTGAGTCAAAATTACGAGCAGTACTTC; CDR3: CASSLSQNYEQYF
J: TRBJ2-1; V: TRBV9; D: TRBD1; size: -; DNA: TGTGCCAGCAGCGTAAGGACAGGGGACGGAAATGAGCAGTTCTTC; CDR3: CASSVRTGDGNEQFF
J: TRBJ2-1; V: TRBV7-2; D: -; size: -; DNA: TGTGCCAGCAGCCCCGGACTATCAAGCTCCTACAATGAGCAGTTCTTC; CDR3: CASSPGLSSSYNEQFF
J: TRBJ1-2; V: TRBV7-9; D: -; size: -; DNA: TGTGCCAGCAGCGGTCTCGGGGCTAACTATGGCTACACCTTC; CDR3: CASSGLGANYGYTF
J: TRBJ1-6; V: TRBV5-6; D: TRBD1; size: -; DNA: TGTGCCAGCAGCGGGGACAGGGGGAGAAATTCACCCCTCCACTTT; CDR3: CASSGDRGRNSPLHF
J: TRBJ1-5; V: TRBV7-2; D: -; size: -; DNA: TGTGCCAGCAGCTTAGGACGGACAGGCAATCAGCCCCAGCATTTT; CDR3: CASSLGRTGNQPQHF
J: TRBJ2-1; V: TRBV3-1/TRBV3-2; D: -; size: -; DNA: TGTGCCAGCAGCCAAATTGAACAGGTGGACAATGAGCAGTTCTTC; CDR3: CASSQIEQVDNEQFF
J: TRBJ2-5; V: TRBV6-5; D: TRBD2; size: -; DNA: TGTGCCAGCATGGCTAGCGGGGCAGGTTTCACCCAGTACTTC; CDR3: CASMASGAGFTQYF
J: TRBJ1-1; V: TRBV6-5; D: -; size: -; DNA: TGTGCCAGCAGGCCGGGACTCCAAGGCACTGAAGCTTTCTTT; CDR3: CASRPGLQGTEAFF
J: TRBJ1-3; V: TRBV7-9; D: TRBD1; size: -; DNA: TGTGCCAGCAGTCTGCTCCCGGGACAGGGTGCCTCTGGAAACACCATATATTTT; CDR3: CASSLLPGQGASGNTIYF
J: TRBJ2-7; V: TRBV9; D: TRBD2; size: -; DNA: TGTGCCAGCAGCGTAGCCGGGGGGGACTACGAGCAGTACTTC; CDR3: CASSVAGGDYEQYF
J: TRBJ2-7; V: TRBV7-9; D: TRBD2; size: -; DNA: TGTGCCAGCAGCTGGGGGACTAGCGGGTTAGTCCCTTCCTACGAGCAGTACTTC; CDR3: CASSWGTSGLVPSYEQYF
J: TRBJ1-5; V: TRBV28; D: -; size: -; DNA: TGTGCCAGCAGTTTAAGTCAGGATGGCAATCAGCCCCAGCATTTT; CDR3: CASSLSQDGNQPQHF
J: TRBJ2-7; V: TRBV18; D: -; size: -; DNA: TGTGCCAGCTCACCAGCGCGGGAAACCTACGAGCAGTACTTC; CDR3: CASSPARETYEQYF
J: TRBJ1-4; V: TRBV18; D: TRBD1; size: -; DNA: TGTGCCAGCTCAGGACAGGGGGCTCAAGAAAAACTGTTTTTT; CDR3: CASSGQGAQEKLFF
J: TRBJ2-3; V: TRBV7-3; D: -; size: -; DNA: TGTGCCAGCAGCTTAGGTTTAAGGTCAGGGAACACAGATACGCAGTATTTT; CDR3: CASSLGLRSGNTDTQYF
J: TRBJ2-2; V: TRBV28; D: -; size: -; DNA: TGTGCCAGCAGTTTACCCGGGACAAACACCGGGGAGCTGTTTTTT; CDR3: CASSLPGTNTGELFF
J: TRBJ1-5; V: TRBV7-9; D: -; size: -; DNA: TGTGCCAGCAGCTTAGGGGAGGGATATAGCAATCAGCCCCAGCATTTT; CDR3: CASSLGEGYSNQPQHF
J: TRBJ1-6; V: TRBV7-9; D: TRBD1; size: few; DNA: TGTGCCAGCAGCCCACAGGGGTCGGTGAATTCACCCCTCCACTTT; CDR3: CASSPQGSVNSPLHF
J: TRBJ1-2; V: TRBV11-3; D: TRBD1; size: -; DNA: TGTGCCAGCAGTCCTGACAGGGAGTATGGCTACACCTTC; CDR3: CASSPDREYGYTF
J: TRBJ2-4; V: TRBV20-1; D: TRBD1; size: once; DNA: TGCAGTGCTAGTTTAGTGGACAGGACCAGACTAGCCAAAAACATTCAGTACTTC; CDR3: CSASLVDRTRLAKNIQYF
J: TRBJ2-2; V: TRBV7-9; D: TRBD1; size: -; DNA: TGTGCCAGCAGCGGGTACAGGGGTTGGGTCACCGGGGAGCTGTTTTTT; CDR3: CASSGYRGWVTGELFF
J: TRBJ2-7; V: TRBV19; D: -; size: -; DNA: TGTGCCAGTAGCCCTCGGCAGGACAACTCCTACGAGCAGTACTTC; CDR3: CASSPRQDNSYEQYF
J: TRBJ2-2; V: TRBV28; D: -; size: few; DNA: TGTGCCAGCAGTTTAAGGGGAAAGAACACCGGGGAGCTGTTTTTT; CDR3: CASSLRGKNTGELFF
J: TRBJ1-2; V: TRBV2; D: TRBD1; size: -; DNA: TGTGCCAGCAGTGAGTTGACAGGGTTAGGCTACACCTTC; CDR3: CASSELTGLGYTF
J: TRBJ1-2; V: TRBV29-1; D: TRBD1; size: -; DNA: TGCAGCGCCAGACAGGGCAACTATGGCTACACCTTC; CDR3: CSARQGNYGYTF
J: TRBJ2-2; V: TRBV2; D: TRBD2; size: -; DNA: TGTGCCAGCAAGTCCAGCGGGGGGGCGAACACCGGGGAGCTGTTTTTT; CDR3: CASKSSGGANTGELFF
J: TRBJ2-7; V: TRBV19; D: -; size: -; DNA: TGTGCCAGTAGTATAGAAGCTAGCGCCGAGCAGTACTTC; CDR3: CASSIEASAEQYF
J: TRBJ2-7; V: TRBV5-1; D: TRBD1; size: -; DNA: TGCGCCAGCAGCTTCGGACAGGGCACCTACGAGCAGTACTTC; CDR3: CASSFGQGTYEQYF
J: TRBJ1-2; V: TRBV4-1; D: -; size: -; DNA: TGCGCCAGCAGCCAAGAGAGGGGGAACTATGGCTACACCTTC; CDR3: CASSQERGNYGYTF
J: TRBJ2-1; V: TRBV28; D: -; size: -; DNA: TGTGCCAGCAGTCACGGGTCCTACAATGAGCAGTTCTTC; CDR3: CASSHGSYNEQFF
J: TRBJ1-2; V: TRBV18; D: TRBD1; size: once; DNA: TGTGCCAGCCGACAGGGGGCCGGGGACTATGGCTACACCTTC; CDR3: CASRQGAGDYGYTF
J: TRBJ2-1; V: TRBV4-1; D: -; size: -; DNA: TGCGCCAGCAGCCACGGGAAGGAGCAGTTCTTC; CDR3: CASSHGKEQFF
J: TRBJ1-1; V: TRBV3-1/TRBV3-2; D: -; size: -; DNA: TGTGCCAGCAGCCAAGATCAAACAGATATGAACACTGAAGCTTTCTTT; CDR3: CASSQDQTDMNTEAFF
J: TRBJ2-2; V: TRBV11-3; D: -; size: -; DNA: TGTGCCAGCAGCTTAGACCCAACCGGGGGCGGGGAGCTGTTTTTT; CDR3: CASSLDPTGGGELFF
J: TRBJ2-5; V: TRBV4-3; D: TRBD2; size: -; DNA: TGCGCCAGCAGCCAAGATCCGGGGGGGTACCAAGAGACCCAGTACTTC; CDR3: CASSQDPGGYQETQYF
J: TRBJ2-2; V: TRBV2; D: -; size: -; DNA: TGTGCCAGATACAGGCCTTCGGGGAACACCGGGGAGCTGTTTTTT; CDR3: CARYRPSGNTGELFF
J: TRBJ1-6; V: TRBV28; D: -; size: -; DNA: TGTGCCAGCAGCCCCTCCTTCCGGCCTAGTGGTAATTCACCCCTCCACTTT; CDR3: CASSPSFRPSGNSPLHF
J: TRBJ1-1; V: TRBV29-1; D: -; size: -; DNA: TGCAGCGTCCTCACGGGGGGAGGGAGCACTGAAGCTTTCTTT; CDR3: CSVLTGGGSTEAFF
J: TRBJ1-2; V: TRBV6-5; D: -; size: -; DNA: TGTGCCAGCAGTTACTCGGGACTGGGCCCCAATGGCTACACCTTC; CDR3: CASSYSGLGPNGYTF
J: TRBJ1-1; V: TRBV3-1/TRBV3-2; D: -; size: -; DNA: TGTGCCAGCAGCCAAGATATTACCGTCCGGGACACTGAAGCTTTCTTT; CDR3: CASSQDITVRDTEAFF
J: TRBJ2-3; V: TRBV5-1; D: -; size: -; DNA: TGCGCCAGCAGCGTCGTTTCTACTAGCACAGATACGCAGTATTTT; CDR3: CASSVVSTSTDTQYF
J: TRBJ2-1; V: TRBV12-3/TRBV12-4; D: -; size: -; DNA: TGTGCCAGCTTGGACTCTCTTTTCAGTGAGCAGTTCTTC; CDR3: CASLDSLFSEQFF
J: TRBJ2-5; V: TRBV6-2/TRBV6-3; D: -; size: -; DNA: TGTGCCAGCAGTTACCCCGAGGAGACCCAGTACTTC; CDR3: CASSYPEETQYF